What follows are 19 T cell receptor beta chains derived from one specimen sequenced in a study of blood T cells in healthy people across ages. Primed by a sample-barcoded 5' primer and a J-beta primer mix, a second PCR proceeded for 7 to 11 cycles. TCRdb re-derived calls from the 5' RACE reads in MiXCR, one entry per CDR3 protein. In the table there are 1 million to 1.2 million distinct CDR3 sequences, roughly two fifths of which are singletons. Sample: blood. The source of these receptors is a man younger than 35 in good health.

The V gene is TRBV20-1, the J gene TRBJ1-4; TRBD1 matches at 7 bases. V lost 5 bases, J lost 7 bases, and 4 bases stayed unmatched. The CDR3 runs to 12 residues. Germline values: CDR1 DFQATT, CDR2 SNEGSKA (reference sequence). The DNA for the CDR3 is TGCAGTGCTGGAAGACAGGGTGAAAAACTGTTTTTT. This gives the protein CSAGRQGEKLFF.

The rearrangement uses TRBV7-3 and TRBJ1-2, with unresolved D. CDR1 and CDR2 from the germline V gene are SGHTA and FQGTGA. V was trimmed by 5 bases and J by 3 bases, leaving 10 bases between them. This CDR3 is built from 13 residues. The CDR3 DNA reads as TGTGCCAGCAGCGTACCAGGATACTATGGCTACACCTTC. Protein sequence: CASSVPGYYGYTF.

The rearrangement uses TRBV15 and TRBJ2-4; D unresolved. The DNA end lines up better with TRBJ2-7; the J call may be wrong. Germline CDR1 and CDR2: LNHNV and YYDKDF (reference sequence). This CDR3 is built from 13 residues. CDR3 region: CATSRDVPDEQYF. CDR3 nucleotide sequence: TGTGCCACCAGCAGAGATGTTCCGGACGAGCAGTACTTC.

CDR3: CASSPKVSSYNEQFF. The CDR3 DNA sequence: TGTGCCAGTAGTCCGAAAGTGAGCTCCTACAATGAGCAGTTCTTC. The chain recombines TRBV19 with TRBJ2-1; D remains ambiguous. Trimming cost V 5 bases and J 0 bases, with 11 bases left between them. Germline CDR1 LNHDA, CDR2 SQIVND (reference sequence). CDR3 length equals 15 residues.

This clonotype was observed a few times. The chain employs TRBV4-1 and TRBJ2-7; D gene uncertain. Trimming took off 0 bases at V and 2 bases at J, with 14 bases between the two ends. The germline CDR1 and CDR2 sequences are MGHRA and YSYEKL. The length of the CDR3 is 16 residues. The CDR3 reads CASSQERTAGPYEQYF. CDR3 nucleotides: TGCGCCAGCAGCCAAGAAAGAACTGCCGGACCCTACGAGCAGTACTTC.

This chain uses TRBV20-1 with TRBJ2-2; D remains ambiguous. V was cut by 1 base and J by 5 bases, with 8 bases left in between. The CDR3 length is 13 residues. In germline, CDR1 is DFQATT, CDR2 SNEGSKA (reference sequence). CDR3 nucleotide sequence: TGCAGTGCTAGAGTTGTTGGTACCGGGGAGCTGTTTTTT. It translates to CSARVVGTGELFF.

This clonotype was seen many times. CDR3 sequence reads: CASSFGTSYEQYF. CDR3 nucleotide sequence: TGTGCCAGCAGTTTCGGCACCTCCTACGAGCAGTACTTC. The chain joins TRBV27 to TRBJ2-7; D uncertain. Looked up from germline, CDR1 is MNHEY and CDR2 is SMNVEV (reference sequence). V was trimmed by 3 bases and J by 0 bases, leaving 6 bases between them. The CDR3 loop spans 13 amino acids.

Only a few counts were recorded for this clonotype. This chain joins TRBV2 and TRBJ1-5; the D is unclear. Germline CDR1 and CDR2: SNHLY and FYNNEI. V was cut by 4 bases and J by 3 bases, with 10 bases left in between. The CDR3 loop spans 14 amino acids. The CDR3 DNA reads TGTGCCAGCAGTGGTGATGGTTACAATCAGCCCCAGCATTTT. Translating it yields CASSGDGYNQPQHF.

This clonotype has only a few counts. J is TRBJ1-6 and V is TRBV4-2; D is perhaps TRBD1 (5 bases). Per the germline V gene, CDR1 is LGHNA and CDR2 is YNFKEQ. V gave up 0 bases and J gave up 6 bases, with 9 bases separating them. CDR3 length equals 15 residues. The CDR3 region is CASSQEGTLNSPLHF. The DNA of the CDR3 is TGTGCCAGCAGCCAAGAGGGGACCCTTAATTCACCCCTCCACTTT.

There are a few counts of this clonotype. The chain couples TRBV2 to TRBJ1-1, with D possibly being TRBD1 (6 bases). Trimming removed 7 bases at V and 4 bases at J, with 16 bases between. The CDR3 totals 14 residues. Germline values: CDR1 SNHLY, CDR2 FYNNEI. The CDR3 loop is CASKEAGATTEAFF. As DNA, the CDR3 is TGTGCCAGCAAGGAGGCAGGGGCGACCACTGAAGCTTTCTTT.

The V and J genes are TRBV4-2 and TRBJ1-5; D gene uncertain. Germline V gene lookup returns CDR1 LGHNA and CDR2 YNFKEQ. Trimming cost V 3 bases and J 0 bases, with 12 bases left between them. The CDR3 loop spans 16 amino acids. CDR3 coding DNA: TGTGCCAGCAGCCACACAGTCGCCCATAGCAATCAGCCCCAGCATTTT. As protein: CASSHTVAHSNQPQHF.

V and J are TRBV4-1 and TRBJ2-7; 7 bases are shared with TRBD1. V shed 3 bases and J 7 bases; nucleotides not matched to a gene: 12. Germline assignment: CDR1 MGHRA and CDR2 YSYEKL. The CDR3 runs 15 residues. CDR3 in DNA: TGCGCCAGCAGCCACGGGACAGTTATCTTGAGTGAGCAGTACTTC. Encoded protein: CASSHGTVILSEQYF.

The chain joins TRBV12-3 or TRBV12-4 to TRBJ2-1; the match to TRBD2 covers 8 bases. The V segment lost 4 bases and the J segment 6 bases; nucleotides outside the gene matches: 5. CDR3 size: 14 residues. The CDR3 nucleotides read TGTGCCAGCAGTTGGGCGGGGGGCAGCAATGAGCAGTTCTTC. Residues: CASSWAGGSNEQFF.

This clonotype was counted a few times. The chain is built from TRBV4-1 and TRBJ2-1; 7 bases map to TRBD1. V lost 3 bases, J lost 6 bases, and 8 bases stayed unmatched. This CDR3 spans 15 amino acids. From germline, CDR1 is MGHRA and CDR2 YSYEKL. CDR3 in amino acids: CASSQEQGSLNEQFF. In nucleotides, the CDR3 is TGCGCCAGCAGCCAGGAACAGGGGTCGCTCAATGAGCAGTTCTTC.

CDR3: CASSLLAGGSNTGELFF. The CDR3 bases are TGTGCCAGCAGCTTATTAGCGGGGGGGTCGAACACCGGGGAGCTGTTTTTT. This chain joins TRBV7-3 and TRBJ2-2, with TRBD2 identical over 11 bases. Germline CDR1 and CDR2: SGHTA and FQGTGA. The J segment lost 0 bases and the V segment lost 2 bases, leaving 2 bases of the junction unmatched. This CDR3 is 17 amino acids long.

There are a few counts of this clonotype. CDR3 residues: CASSYMVARGVQETQYF. The CDR3 DNA follows: TGTGCCAGCAGTTACATGGTGGCTAGGGGAGTCCAAGAGACCCAGTACTTC. The rearrangement uses TRBV6-2 or TRBV6-3 and TRBJ2-5; D could derive from TRBD1 or TRBD2 (5 bases each). CDR3 size: 17 residues. V was shortened by 2 bases and J by 1 base, with 17 bases between the two germline ends. Germline-derived CDR1 and CDR2 are MNHEY and SVGEGT.

This clonotype was detected a few times. The gene calls are TRBV7-2 and TRBJ2-5; a possible D gene is TRBD2 (5 bases). The CDR3 runs 15 residues. Germline V CDR1 and CDR2: SGHTA, FQGNSA. Between the trimmed V and J ends, which lost 5 bases and 1 base, there was a span of 14 bases. CDR3 protein: CASSPLGSIQETQYF. CDR3 DNA sequence: TGTGCCAGCAGCCCACTAGGCTCGATCCAAGAGACCCAGTACTTC.

This rearrangement joins TRBV10-3 to TRBJ1-5; 11 bases match TRBD1. V was clipped by 8 bases and J by 2 bases; unmatched bases: 11. Germline V gene sequence: CDR1 ENHRY, CDR2 SYGVKD. The CDR3 runs 17 residues. As DNA, the CDR3 is TGTGCCATCGCGCAGTCGGGACAGGGGGTTGGCAATCAGCCCCAGCATTTT. Its translation is CAIAQSGQGVGNQPQHF.

The chain has TRBV20-1 and TRBJ1-5, with D possibly TRBD1 on 6 matching bases. Deletions cut 4 bases from V and 4 bases from J, with 17 bases between. The CDR3 length is 15 residues. Germline CDR1 reads DFQATT; CDR2 reads SNEGSKA (reference sequence). This CDR3 is CSAIKSLTGNQPQHF. CDR3 sequence (DNA): TGCAGTGCTATAAAATCTCTTACAGGGAATCAGCCCCAGCATTTT.